This T cell receptor (beta chain) was observed in a study of T cells in Graves' hyperthyroidism and ophthalmopathy. Study results and caveats: Blood shared most expanded thyroid clonotypes above 0.001.

V was shortened by 5 bases and J by 6 bases, with 14 bases between the two germline ends. The germline V gene encodes CDR1 DFQATT and CDR2 SNEGSKA (reference sequence). CDR3 length equals 14 residues. Amplification yielded TCR beta CDR3 regions, with RNA transcripts as the source. TCR CDR3 regions were first amplified by RT-PCR with HTBI primers. TCRdb ran MiXCR on the multiplex PCR reads and lists one entry per CDR3 protein. In the table there are about 840,000 distinct CDR3 sequences, 38% of which are singletons. Turning to this clonotype: The antigen is unknown. This may be a read error: a much more frequent sequence differs by one nucleotide.

Absence of ophthalmopathy progression within 18 months defined stable Graves' hyperthyroidism. Orbital computed tomography, thyroid ultrasound, serum thyroxine and TRAb, and clinical symptoms together informed the diagnoses. Sequenced sample: blood. The rearrangement uses TRBV20-1 and TRBJ1-6, with D possibly matching TRBD1 (6 bases). The source is a man aged 18 to 29 with Graves' hyperthyroidism. The CDR3 here is CSARTAGANSPLHF. The DNA for the CDR3 is TGCAGTGCTCGCACCGCAGGGGCTAATTCACCCCTCCACTTT.